Below are 4 T cell receptor beta chains sequenced from a single sample in a study of T cells in tuberculosis. Profiling relied on immunoSEQ multiplex PCR, and the TCRdb table lists in-frame clones only, not all of them. The table lists roughly 30,000 clones, approximately 91% of them singletons. The specimen sequenced was PBMCs. These receptor sequences come from a donor between 10 and 29 years old with latent tuberculosis or without tuberculosis infection.

This clone appeared once. The chain uses TRBV5-6 and TRBJ2-2; a possible D gene is TRBD1 (6 bases). The CDR3 length is 15 residues. The V gene lost 4 bases and the J gene lost 6 bases, with 16 bases spanning the gap. Germline CDR1 and CDR2: SGHDT and YYEEEE. The CDR3 sequence: CASSLRTVRAGELFF. CDR3 DNA: TGTGCCAGCAGCCTTAGGACAGTCCGCGCCGGGGAGCTGTTTTTT.

The chain has TRBV19 and TRBJ2-7; D is perhaps TRBD2 (6 bases). The CDR3 covers 12 residues. V was trimmed by 7 bases and J by 7 bases, leaving 14 bases between them. The germline V gene encodes CDR1 LNHDA and CDR2 SQIVND (reference sequence). The CDR3 loop is CASNSFGGEQYF. For the CDR3, the DNA is TGTGCCAGTAACTCCTTCGGGGGTGAGCAGTACTTC.

J is TRBJ1-2 and V is TRBV6-6; no clear D. The germline V gene has CDR1 MNHNY and CDR2 SVGAGI (reference sequence). The germline V and J ends were trimmed by 3 bases and 8 bases, with 10 bases remaining between them. The CDR3 runs 12 residues. The CDR3 nucleotides are TGTGCCAGCAGTTATCGGGAAAGGGGCTACACCTTC. Residues: CASSYRERGYTF.

The chain couples TRBV27 to TRBJ2-7; 7 positions agree with TRBD1. This CDR3 has 15 amino acids. Trimming cost V 0 bases and J 1 base; bases outside gene matches: 3. In germline, CDR1 is MNHEY, CDR2 SMNVEV (reference sequence). In DNA form, the CDR3 reads TGTGCCAGCAGTTTATCGAGGGGGCCGTCCTACGAGCAGTACTTC. Its translation is CASSLSRGPSYEQYF.